This TCR beta chain emerged from a study of CD8 T cells in ankylosing spondylitis. General study points: As reported, disease-linked clones showed significant enrichment in matched ankylosing spondylitis synovial fluid. Those disease-linked clones were CD8+; they were also relatively rare in peripheral blood. One TCR beta motif, made up of several highly homologous variants, appeared characteristic of ankylosing spondylitis blood.

A word on this clonotype: Its antigen is not identified.

Library preparation for TCR beta used quantitative 5'-RACE with molecular barcodes. Each CDR3 protein is one row after TCRdb ran MiXCR on the 5' RACE reads. The sample records 700,000 to 1,000,000 distinct CDR3 sequences, about 10% being singletons. The TCR sequence derives from a male donor with ankylosing spondylitis. The sample was blood, either unsorted or a sorted T cell fraction (not recorded which).

Here the CDR3 DNA reads TGTGCCAGCAGTTTATTCAGGGGGGGGGCTGGCTACACCTTC. This sequence encodes CASSLFRGGAGYTF. The chain links TRBV28 to TRBJ1-2; 7 nucleotides agree with TRBD1. Trimming cost V 1 base and J 7 bases; bases outside gene matches: 6. The CDR3 is made up of 14 amino acids. CDR1 MDHEN and CDR2 SYDVKM come from the germline V gene.